A selection of T cell receptor beta chains follows, all from one sample in a study of T cell changes during pregnancy in multiple sclerosis. TCRdb's copy holds only in-frame clones and misses some; the assay was immunoSEQ multiplex PCR. This sample carries almost 35,000 clones, 90% of them seen once, and the ten largest clones take around 4.4%. The sample was CD8+ T cells from peripheral blood mononuclear cells, taken after pregnancy. All receptors derive from a female donor with multiple sclerosis, enrolled in a pregnancy study. Each CDR3 is given with its conserved first and last residue. The D gene is left open where the match is weak. Rows give clone size only sometimes, using once, few, many, or a class for an expanded clone.

j_call v_call clone_size d_call cdr3_nt cdr3_aa
TRBJ1-2 TRBV30 few TRBD1 TGTGCCTGGAGCCGAGGGGACAGGGGGCGACTCTACTATGGCTACACCTTC CAWSRGDRGRLYYGYTF
TRBJ1-1 TRBV6-6 NA NA TGTGCCAGCAGACAACAGGGTGACGTTATGAACACTGAAGCTTTCTTT CASRQQGDVMNTEAFF
TRBJ2-7 TRBV9 NA TRBD1 TGTGCCAGCAGCAAGGGACAGGGGGTTAATCCCTACGAGCAGTACTTC CASSKGQGVNPYEQYF
TRBJ2-7 TRBV7-9 NA TRBD1 TGTGCCAGCAGCTCCCTTGACAGGGGAGGTATCTACGAGCAGTACTTC CASSSLDRGGIYEQYF
TRBJ2-2 TRBV7-9 NA TRBD1 TGTGCCAGCAGTTCGTCAGGGGGCGCCGCCGGGGAGCTGTTTTTT CASSSSGGAAGELFF
TRBJ2-7 TRBV2 NA TRBD1 TGTGCCAGCAAACCGGGACAGCAAGCCTACGAGCAGTACTTC CASKPGQQAYEQYF
TRBJ1-2 TRBV5-4 NA TRBD1 TGTGCCAGCAGCTTGGTGGGGACAGGGGGCGCCTATGGCTACACCTTC CASSLVGTGGAYGYTF
TRBJ2-7 TRBV5-4 NA TRBD1 TGTGCCAGCAGCTTGGGTAGGACAGGGGACGAGCAGTACTTC CASSLGRTGDEQYF
TRBJ1-1 TRBV4-2 NA TRBD1 TGTGCCAGCAGCCTGAAGACAGGGCCGGGGACTGAAGCTTTCTTT CASSLKTGPGTEAFF
TRBJ1-5 TRBV13 NA TRBD1 TGTGCCAGCAGCTTAGGGGGGACAGGTCGCAATCAGCCCCAGCATTTT CASSLGGTGRNQPQHF
TRBJ2-7 TRBV4-3 NA NA TGCGCCAGCAGCCTCTTAGGGGACAAGGACGAGCAGTACTTC CASSLLGDKDEQYF
TRBJ2-7 TRBV13 NA NA TGTGCCAGCAGCCGCGGAGGGCGGAGCTACGAGCAGTACTTC CASSRGGRSYEQYF
TRBJ2-5 TRBV13 NA NA TGTGCCAGCAGCTCCCAGGACTGGGAAGAGACCCAGTACTTC CASSSQDWEETQYF
TRBJ1-1 TRBV7-3 NA NA TGTGCCAGCAGCTTATCCGGCGGGAACACTGAAGCTTTCTTT CASSLSGGNTEAFF
TRBJ1-2 TRBV4-1 NA TRBD1 TGCGCCAGCAGCCAAGATGGCAGGGGGTCCTATGGCTACACCTTC CASSQDGRGSYGYTF
TRBJ2-7 TRBV29-1 once NA TGCAGCGTTTTCACCTACGAGCAGTACTTC CSVFTYEQYF
TRBJ1-3 TRBV9 NA NA TGTGCCAGCAGCTTCCGTCCCGGGTCTGGAAACACCATATATTTT CASSFRPGSGNTIYF
TRBJ1-4 TRBV9 NA NA TGTGCCAGCAGCGCCCGAATAGGGAGAGAATCAACTAATGAAAAACTGTTTTTT CASSARIGRESTNEKLFF
TRBJ2-7 TRBV27 NA TRBD2 TGTGCCAGCAGGGAGGGACTAGCGGGGTTCTACGAGCAGTACTTC CASREGLAGFYEQYF
TRBJ2-7 TRBV27 NA NA TGTGCCAGCAGTTGGGCGGGATCCTACGAGCAGTACTTC CASSWAGSYEQYF
TRBJ1-5 TRBV27 once TRBD1 TGTGCCAGCAGTTACCAGGGGGCCGGTCAGCCCCAGCATTTT CASSYQGAGQPQHF
TRBJ2-3 TRBV9 NA NA TGTGCCAGCAGCGCCAGGCCAGATACGCAGTATTTT CASSARPDTQYF
TRBJ1-1 TRBV6-5 NA NA TGTGCCAGCAGTGCCAATGGGGCCCTGAACACTGAAGCTTTCTTT CASSANGALNTEAFF
TRBJ2-3 TRBV4-2 NA NA TGTGCCAGCAGCCAAGAGCACAGGGTTGATACGCAGTATTTT CASSQEHRVDTQYF
TRBJ2-7 TRBV19 NA NA TGTGCCAGTAGTATAGCAGGGCCGTACGAGCAGTACTTC CASSIAGPYEQYF
TRBJ1-2 TRBV5-6 NA TRBD1 TGTGCCAGCAGCTTGGGGACAGGGGTTGGCTACACCTTC CASSLGTGVGYTF
TRBJ1-2 TRBV15 NA NA TGTGCCACCAGCAGGTCGGACAGCCCGAACTATGGCTACACCTTC CATSRSDSPNYGYTF
TRBJ2-3 TRBV5-4 NA NA TGTGCCAGCAGCACCTCCCTTAGTTCGGATACGCAGTATTTT CASSTSLSSDTQYF
TRBJ2-3 TRBV7-9 NA TRBD2 TGTGCCAGCAGCCATTTTGGCGGGGGTCTCACAGATACGCAGTATTTT CASSHFGGGLTDTQYF
TRBJ1-2 TRBV4-1 NA NA TGCGCCAGCAGCCCCGTTTATTCGGCTCAGGACTATGGCTACACCTTC CASSPVYSAQDYGYTF
TRBJ1-5 TRBV7-6 NA NA TGTGCCAGCAGCTCTTATAGCAATCAGCCCCAGCATTTT CASSSYSNQPQHF
TRBJ1-2 TRBV19 NA NA TGTGCCAGTAGTATCACCTCCATGGCCTATGGCTACACCTTC CASSITSMAYGYTF
TRBJ2-7 TRBV6-6 NA TRBD1 TGTGCCAGCAGGGACAGGGCATCCTACGAGCAGTACTTC CASRDRASYEQYF
TRBJ1-1 TRBV27 few TRBD1 TGTGCCAGCAGCTGGGGACAGGGCACTGAAGCTTTCTTT CASSWGQGTEAFF
TRBJ2-7 TRBV7-9 once NA TGTGCCAGCAGCTTATCACTTAATGAGGGGTACTTC CASSLSLNEGYF
TRBJ1-1 TRBV4-2 NA TRBD1 TGTGCCAGCAGCCGCAGACGGGACAGCTCGAACACTGAAGCTTTCTTT CASSRRRDSSNTEAFF
TRBJ2-6 TRBV27 NA NA TGTGCCAGTGCGACAGGCGTCTCTGGGGCCAACGTCCTGACTTTC CASATGVSGANVLTF
TRBJ1-5 TRBV2 NA NA TGTGCCAGCACCCTAGGAGGGTACCCCCAGCATTTT CASTLGGYPQHF
TRBJ2-3 TRBV7-9 NA TRBD2 TGTGCCAGCAGCCCAGCTAGCGGACACACAGATACGCAGTGTTTT CASSPASGHTDTQCF
TRBJ2-7 TRBV19 NA TRBD1 TGTGCCAGTACCGGACAGGATCCTTTCTACGAGCAGTACTTC CASTGQDPFYEQYF
TRBJ1-5 TRBV2 NA NA TGTGCCAGCAGTGATCCAGGGGAAAGCAATCAGCCCCAGCATTTT CASSDPGESNQPQHF